The clone carrying this T cell receptor (beta chain) has a count of ten or more. The sample is drawn from a study of breast tumors, draining lymph nodes, adjacent tissues. Breast cancer patients provided tissue from their axillary draining lymph nodes. The CDR3 runs to 15 residues. Trimming stripped 6 bases from V and 5 bases from J, with 17 bases between. Germline V gene lookup returns CDR1 LNHDA and CDR2 SQIVND (reference sequence). One entry per CDR3 protein results from TCRdb running MiXCR on the multiplex PCR reads. The sample consists of under 300,000 distinct CDR3 sequences, 34% of them appearing once.

Sequencing was performed on axillary lymph node tissue. This sequence was found in a female donor with breast cancer. Some clones in this sample may be carry-over from other donors' samples. The chain joins TRBV19 to TRBJ2-1; TRBD2 might be the D (6 bases). CDR3 bases: TGTGCCAGTAGAGACACCGGGGGTCGAGACAATGAGCAGTTCTTC. Translating it yields CASRDTGGRDNEQFF.